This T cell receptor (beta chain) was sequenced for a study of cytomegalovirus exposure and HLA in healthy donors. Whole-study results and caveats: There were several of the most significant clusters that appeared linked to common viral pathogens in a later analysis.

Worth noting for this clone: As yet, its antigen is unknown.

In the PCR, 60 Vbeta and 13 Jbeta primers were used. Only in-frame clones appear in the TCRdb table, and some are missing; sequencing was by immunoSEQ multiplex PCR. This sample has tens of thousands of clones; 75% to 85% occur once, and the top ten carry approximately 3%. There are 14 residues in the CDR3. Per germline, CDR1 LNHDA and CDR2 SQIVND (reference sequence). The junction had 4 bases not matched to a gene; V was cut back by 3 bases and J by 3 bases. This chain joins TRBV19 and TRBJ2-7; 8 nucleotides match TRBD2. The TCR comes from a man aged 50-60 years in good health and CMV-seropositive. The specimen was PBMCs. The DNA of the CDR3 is TGTGCCAGTAGTATTACTAGCGGAGTCTACGAGCAGTACTTC. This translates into CASSITSGVYEQYF.